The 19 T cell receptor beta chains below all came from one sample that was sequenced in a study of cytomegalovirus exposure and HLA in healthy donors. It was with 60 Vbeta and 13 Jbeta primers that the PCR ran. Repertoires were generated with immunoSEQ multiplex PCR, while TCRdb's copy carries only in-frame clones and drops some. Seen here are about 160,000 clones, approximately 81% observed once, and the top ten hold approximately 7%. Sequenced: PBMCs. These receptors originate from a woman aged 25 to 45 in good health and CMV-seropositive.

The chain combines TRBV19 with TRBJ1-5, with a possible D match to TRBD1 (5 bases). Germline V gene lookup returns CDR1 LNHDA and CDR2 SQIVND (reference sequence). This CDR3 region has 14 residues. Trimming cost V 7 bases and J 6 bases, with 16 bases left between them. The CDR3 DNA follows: TGTGCCAGTACCGCTTCGGGGGATAGTCAGCCCCAGCATTTT. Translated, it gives CASTASGDSQPQHF.

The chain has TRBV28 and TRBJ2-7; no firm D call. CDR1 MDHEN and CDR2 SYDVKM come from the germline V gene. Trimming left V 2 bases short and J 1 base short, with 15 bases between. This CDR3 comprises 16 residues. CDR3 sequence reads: CASSLKPSGLSYEQYF. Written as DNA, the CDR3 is TGTGCCAGCAGTTTAAAGCCCTCAGGATTATCCTACGAGCAGTACTTC.

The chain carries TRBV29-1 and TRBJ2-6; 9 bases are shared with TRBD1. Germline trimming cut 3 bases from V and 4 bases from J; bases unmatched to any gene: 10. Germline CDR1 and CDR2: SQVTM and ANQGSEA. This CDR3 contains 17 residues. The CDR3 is CSVEAGTGLNGANVLTF. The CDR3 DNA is TGCAGCGTTGAGGCCGGGACAGGGTTGAACGGGGCCAACGTCCTGACTTTC.

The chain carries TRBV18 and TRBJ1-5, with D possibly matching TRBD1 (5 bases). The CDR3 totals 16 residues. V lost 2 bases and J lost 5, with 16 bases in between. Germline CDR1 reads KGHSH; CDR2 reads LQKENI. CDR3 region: CASSPSPGRIDQPQHF. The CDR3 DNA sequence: TGTGCCAGCTCACCATCTCCAGGGAGGATAGATCAGCCCCAGCATTTT.

CDR3: CSVAAGQGSPYEQYF. DNA of the CDR3: TGCAGCGTTGCCGCGGGACAGGGGTCCCCCTACGAGCAGTACTTC. The V and J genes are TRBV29-1 and TRBJ2-7, with 10 bases fitting TRBD1. The CDR3 is made up of 15 amino acids. The J segment lost 2 bases and the V segment lost 4 bases, leaving 8 bases of the junction unmatched. Per the germline V gene, CDR1 is SQVTM and CDR2 is ANQGSEA.

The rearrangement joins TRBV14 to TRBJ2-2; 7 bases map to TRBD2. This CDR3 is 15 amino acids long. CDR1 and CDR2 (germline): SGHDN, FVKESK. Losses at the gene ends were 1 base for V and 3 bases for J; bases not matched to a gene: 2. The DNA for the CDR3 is TGTGCCAGCAGCCAAGGGCTAGCGGACACCGGGGAGCTGTTTTTT. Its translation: CASSQGLADTGELFF.

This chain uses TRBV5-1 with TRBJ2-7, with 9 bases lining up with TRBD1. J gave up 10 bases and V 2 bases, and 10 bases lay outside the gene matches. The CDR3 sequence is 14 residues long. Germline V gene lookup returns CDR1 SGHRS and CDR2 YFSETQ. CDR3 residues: CASSFADRGRAQYF. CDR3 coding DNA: TGCGCCAGCAGCTTTGCGGACAGGGGAAGGGCCCAGTACTTC.

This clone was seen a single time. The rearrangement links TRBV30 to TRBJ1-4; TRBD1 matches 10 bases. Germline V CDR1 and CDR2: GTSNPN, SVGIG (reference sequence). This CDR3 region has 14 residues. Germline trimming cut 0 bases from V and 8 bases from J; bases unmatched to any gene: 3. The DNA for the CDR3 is TGTGCCTGGAGTGTAATGACAGGGGGCGAAAAACTGTTTTTT. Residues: CAWSVMTGGEKLFF.

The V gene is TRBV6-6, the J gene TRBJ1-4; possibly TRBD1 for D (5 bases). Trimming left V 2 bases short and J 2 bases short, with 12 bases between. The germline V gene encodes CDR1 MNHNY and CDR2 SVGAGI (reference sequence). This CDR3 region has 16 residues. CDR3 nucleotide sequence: TGTGCCAGCAGTTACGGCCCGCGGGGGACTAATGAAAAACTGTTTTTT. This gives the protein CASSYGPRGTNEKLFF.

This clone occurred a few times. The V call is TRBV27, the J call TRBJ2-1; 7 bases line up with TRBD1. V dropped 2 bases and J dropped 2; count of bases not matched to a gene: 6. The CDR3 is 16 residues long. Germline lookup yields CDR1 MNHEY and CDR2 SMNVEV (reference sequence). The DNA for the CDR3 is TGTGCCAGCAGTTTAAGCGCCGGGACAGCCTACAATGAGCAGTTCTTC. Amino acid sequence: CASSLSAGTAYNEQFF.

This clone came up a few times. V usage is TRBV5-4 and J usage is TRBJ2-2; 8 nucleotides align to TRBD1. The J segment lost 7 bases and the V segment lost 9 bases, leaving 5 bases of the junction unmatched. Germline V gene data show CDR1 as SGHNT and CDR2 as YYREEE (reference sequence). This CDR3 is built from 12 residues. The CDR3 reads CAKTGENGELFF. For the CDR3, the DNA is TGTGCCAAGACAGGGGAGAACGGGGAGCTGTTTTTT.

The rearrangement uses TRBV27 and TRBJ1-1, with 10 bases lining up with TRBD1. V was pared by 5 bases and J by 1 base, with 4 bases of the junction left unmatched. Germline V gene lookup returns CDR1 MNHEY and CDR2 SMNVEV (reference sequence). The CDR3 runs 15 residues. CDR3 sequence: CASSTGQGSNTEAFF. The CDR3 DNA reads TGTGCCAGCAGTACGGGACAGGGGTCGAACACTGAAGCTTTCTTT.

The CDR3 reads CASSPTGQQYGYTF. Here the CDR3 DNA reads TGTGCCAGCTCACCTACCGGACAGCAGTATGGCTACACCTTC. The V call is TRBV18, the J call TRBJ1-2; D is possibly TRBD1 (6 bases). CDR3 length: 14 residues. V was shortened by 3 bases and J by 5 bases, with 13 bases between the two germline ends. Germline loops: CDR1 KGHSH, CDR2 LQKENI.

The CDR3, as DNA: TGCGCCAGCAGCTTGGTTAGCGGGGGGGCGAACACCGGGGAGCTGTTTTTT. Translation gives CASSLVSGGANTGELFF. The chain joins TRBV5-1 to TRBJ2-2; TRBD2 matches 11 bases. The CDR3 consists of 17 residues. With 0 bases clipped from V and 0 bases from J, the junction kept 1 base outside the gene matches. Germline-derived CDR1 and CDR2 are SGHRS and YFSETQ.

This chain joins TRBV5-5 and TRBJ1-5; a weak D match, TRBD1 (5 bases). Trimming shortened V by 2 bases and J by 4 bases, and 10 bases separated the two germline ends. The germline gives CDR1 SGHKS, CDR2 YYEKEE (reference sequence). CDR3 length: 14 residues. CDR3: CASSFLEGNQPQHF. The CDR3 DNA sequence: TGTGCCAGCAGCTTCTTGGAGGGGAATCAGCCCCAGCATTTT.

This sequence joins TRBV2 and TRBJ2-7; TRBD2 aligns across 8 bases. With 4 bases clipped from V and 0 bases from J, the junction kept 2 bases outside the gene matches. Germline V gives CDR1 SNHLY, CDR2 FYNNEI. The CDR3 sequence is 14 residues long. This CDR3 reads CASSGRGASYEQYF. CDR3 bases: TGTGCCAGCAGTGGGCGGGGGGCCTCCTACGAGCAGTACTTC.

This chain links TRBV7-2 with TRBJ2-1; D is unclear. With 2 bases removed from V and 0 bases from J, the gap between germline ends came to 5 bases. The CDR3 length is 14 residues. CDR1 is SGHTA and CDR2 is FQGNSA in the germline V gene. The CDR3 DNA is TGTGCCAGCAGCTTATTCGGCTCCTACAATGAGCAGTTCTTC. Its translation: CASSLFGSYNEQFF.

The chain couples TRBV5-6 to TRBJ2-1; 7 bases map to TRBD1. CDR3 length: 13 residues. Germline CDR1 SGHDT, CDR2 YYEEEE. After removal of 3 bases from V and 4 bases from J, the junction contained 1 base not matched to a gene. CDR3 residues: CASSWTGYNEQFF. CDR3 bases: TGTGCCAGCAGCTGGACAGGTTACAATGAGCAGTTCTTC.

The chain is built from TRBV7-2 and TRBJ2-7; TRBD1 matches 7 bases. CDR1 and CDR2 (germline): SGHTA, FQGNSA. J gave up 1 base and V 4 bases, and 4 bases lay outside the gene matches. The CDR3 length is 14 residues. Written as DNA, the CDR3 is TGTGCCAGCAGCTCCGACAGGGAATCCTACGAGCAGTACTTC. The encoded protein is CASSSDRESYEQYF.